The rows below give T cell receptor beta chains drawn from one sample of a study of cytomegalovirus exposure and HLA in healthy donors. The method was immunoSEQ multiplex PCR; TCRdb's version includes in-frame clones alone and lacks a portion of them. The data show 90,000 to 150,000 clones, approximately 81% seen once. The sequencing input was PBMCs. These TCRs come from a woman aged 25 to 39 in good health and CMV-seronegative. Both conserved end residues are part of each CDR3. D genes are given only for firm matches. The size field is filled for only some rows; it gives once, few, many or a size class.

TRBJ1-1 TRBV9 TRBD1 few CASSVLEGASTEAFF TGTGCCAGCAGCGTATTGGAGGGGGCGAGTACTGAAGCTTTCTTT
TRBJ2-3 TRBV7-2 NA NA CASSLALGGARDTQYF TGTGCCAGCAGCTTAGCGTTGGGGGGGGCAAGAGATACGCAGTATTTT
TRBJ2-5 TRBV9 TRBD2 NA CASSVGGLAGGWETQYF TGTGCCAGCAGCGTAGGAGGACTAGCGGGGGGTTGGGAGACCCAGTACTTC
TRBJ1-2 TRBV30 NA NA CAYSPPGASF TGTGCCTACTCCCCCCCAGGGGCATCCTTC
TRBJ2-7 TRBV5-8 TRBD1 NA CASSFGQVNYEQYF TGTGCCAGCAGCTTCGGACAGGTCAACTACGAGCAGTACTTC
TRBJ1-2 TRBV5-1 NA NA CASSLDSLDYGYTF TGCGCCAGCAGCTTGGACTCCTTGGACTATGGCTACACCTTC
TRBJ2-5 TRBV5-1 NA NA CASSSGTPGETQYF TGCGCCAGCAGCTCCGGGACTCCCGGGGAGACCCAGTACTTC
TRBJ1-5 TRBV21-1 NA NA CASSKGIEKPASNQPQHF TGTGCCAGCAGCAAAGGTATCGAAAAACCTGCCAGTAATCAGCCCCAGCATTTT
TRBJ1-6 TRBV6-1 NA NA CASREFGGSYNSPLHF TGTGCCAGCAGGGAATTCGGGGGCTCCTATAATTCACCCCTCCACTTT
TRBJ2-1 TRBV11-2 TRBD2 NA CASSPARGGSTDEQFF TGTGCCAGCAGCCCAGCACGGGGGGGATCTACTGATGAGCAGTTCTTC
TRBJ2-7 TRBV5-4 NA NA CASSHAGGHEQYF TGTGCCAGCAGCCATGCCGGGGGTCACGAGCAGTACTTC
TRBJ2-5 TRBV11-2 NA NA CASSLGGPFQETQYF TGTGCCAGCAGCTTGGGCGGGCCCTTCCAAGAGACCCAGTACTTC
TRBJ2-3 TRBV6-5 NA NA CASRNAGSTDTQYF TGTGCCAGCAGAAATGCGGGTTCCACAGATACGCAGTATTTT
TRBJ2-3 TRBV4-3 NA NA CASSQGPSNTDTQYF TGCGCCAGCAGCCAAGGCCCCAGTAACACAGATACGCAGTATTTT
TRBJ2-7 TRBV7-9 TRBD2 NA CASSPAGDYEQYF TGTGCCAGCAGCCCGGCGGGGGACTACGAGCAGTACTTC
TRBJ2-7 TRBV5-4 TRBD1 many CASSLRDRGGEQYF TGTGCCAGCAGCCTCCGGGACAGGGGCGGTGAGCAGTACTTC
TRBJ2-2 TRBV7-2 TRBD1 NA CASSRTKTGGYTGELFF TGTGCCAGCAGCCGAACCAAAACAGGGGGCTACACCGGGGAGCTGTTTTTT
TRBJ2-7 TRBV15 NA NA CATSRDRGRTYEQYF TGTGCCACCAGCAGAGATCGAGGCAGAACCTACGAGCAGTACTTC
TRBJ1-3 TRBV2 TRBD1 NA CASSETGYSGNTIYF TGTGCCAGCAGTGAGACAGGGTACTCTGGAAACACCATATATTTT
TRBJ2-1 TRBV11-1 TRBD2 NA CASSLGERGKNEQFF TGTGCCAGCAGCTTAGGAGAGCGGGGTAAAAATGAGCAGTTCTTC
TRBJ1-6 TRBV19 NA once CASLARDTDGDNSPLHF TGTGCCAGCCTCGCCCGGGACACTGACGGAGATAATTCACCCCTCCACTTT
TRBJ2-3 TRBV4-3 NA NA CASSQDSGGAGDTQYF TGCGCCAGCAGCCAAGATAGTGGGGGGGCCGGGGATACGCAGTATTTT
TRBJ2-1 TRBV27 TRBD1 NA CASSLEGQANNEQFF TGTGCCAGCAGTTTAGAGGGACAGGCTAACAATGAGCAGTTCTTC
TRBJ2-2 TRBV15 NA NA CATSIHGRESTGVTGELFF TGTGCCACCAGCATCCATGGGAGAGAATCGACCGGGGTCACCGGGGAGCTGTTTTTT
TRBJ2-1 TRBV19 NA once CASSSLTDSSYNEQFF TGTGCCAGTAGTTCCCTGACAGACAGCTCCTACAATGAGCAGTTCTTC
TRBJ2-2 TRBV4-3 NA NA CASRAPSGDTGELFF TGCGCCAGCAGGGCACCTTCGGGGGACACCGGGGAGCTGTTTTTT
TRBJ2-3 TRBV9 TRBD2 NA CASSPGTSRSDTQYF TGTGCCAGCAGCCCCGGGACTAGCCGATCAGATACGCAGTATTTT
TRBJ2-7 TRBV9 NA NA CASSRGLSYEQYF TGTGCCAGCAGCAGGGGCCTCTCCTACGAGCAGTACTTC
TRBJ1-2 TRBV7-9 NA NA CASFGRTGERNGYTF TGTGCCAGCTTCGGCCGTACAGGCGAAAGAAACGGCTACACCTTC
TRBJ1-2 TRBV5-1 NA few CASSQLEPRYGYTF TGCGCCAGCAGCCAATTAGAACCGCGCTATGGCTACACCTTC
TRBJ2-1 TRBV27 TRBD1 few CASSFLLNRGISSYNEQFF TGTGCCAGCAGTTTCCTTTTAAACAGGGGGATAAGCTCCTACAATGAGCAGTTCTTC
TRBJ2-5 TRBV7-9 TRBD2 NA CASSSSGVETQYF TGTGCCAGCAGCTCTAGCGGGGTAGAGACCCAGTACTTC
TRBJ1-2 TRBV6-5 TRBD1 once CASSLDRPGGYTF TGTGCCAGCAGCCTGGACAGGCCAGGAGGCTACACCTTC
TRBJ2-1 TRBV2 NA NA CASSESRGQFF TGTGCCAGCAGTGAATCGAGAGGGCAGTTCTTC
TRBJ2-3 TRBV9 NA NA CASSGDTQYF TGTGCCAGCTCGGGGGACACGCAGTATTTT
TRBJ2-3 TRBV12-2 NA NA CASRFLLSGGRMKADTQYF TGTGCAAGTCGCTTTCTCCTAAGCGGGGGGAGGATGAAGGCAGATACGCAGTATTTT